Listed below are T cell receptor beta chains from one sample, sequenced in a study of T cell responses to AZD1222 COVID-19 vaccine. The repertoire was sequenced with immunoSEQ multiplex PCR; TCRdb's copy has only in-frame clones and lacks some. This sample has 150,000 to 200,000 clones, with approximately 87% found just once. This specimen consisted of peripheral blood, obtained on day 0 of MenACWY control vaccination. The receptors were gathered from an adult in good health. Each CDR3 is given with its conserved first and last residue. The D gene is left open where the match is weak. The size entry is marked missing in some rows and otherwise reads once, few, many or a size class.

once	NA	TRBV5-4	TRBJ1-3	TGTGCCAGCAGCTTGTGGGATGCCTGGGACACCATATATTTT	CASSLWDAWDTIYF
NA	TRBD2	TRBV6-6	TRBJ2-7	TGTGCCAGCAGCCTCTCCGGGGGGATATACGAGCAGTACTTC	CASSLSGGIYEQYF
NA	TRBD2	TRBV6-5	TRBJ2-1	TGTGCCAGCACCACAGCGGGAGGCTCCTACAATGAGCAGTTCTTC	CASTTAGGSYNEQFF
NA	TRBD2	TRBV5-1	TRBJ2-1	TGCGCCAGCAGCCCTGGACTAGCGGGAGGCAATGAGCAGTTCTTC	CASSPGLAGGNEQFF
NA	TRBD1	TRBV2	TRBJ2-2	TGTGCCAGCAGGCGGACAGGAGGAAACACCGGGGAGCTGTTTTTT	CASRRTGGNTGELFF
NA	TRBD1	TRBV10-3	TRBJ2-5	TGTGCCATCAGTGAGACCGGGACAGAACAAGAGACCCAGTACTTC	CAISETGTEQETQYF
once	TRBD1	TRBV28	TRBJ2-7	TGTGCCAGTGGGACAGGGGCGTATGAGCAGTACTTC	CASGTGAYEQYF
NA	NA	TRBV7-9	TRBJ1-4	TGTGCCAGCAGCTTAGAACGTTCTGAAAAACTGTTTTTT	CASSLERSEKLFF
NA	NA	TRBV3-1/TRBV3-2	TRBJ2-1	TGTGCCAGCAGCCAAGATTTGGATGAGCAGTTCTTC	CASSQDLDEQFF
NA	TRBD1	TRBV4-3	TRBJ1-4	TGCGCCAGCAGCCAAGGCCGGGACAGGTCTGAAAAACTGTTTTTT	CASSQGRDRSEKLFF
NA	NA	TRBV30	TRBJ1-4	TGTGCCTGGAGCGGGGGGAACAGGAATGAAAAACTGTTTTTT	CAWSGGNRNEKLFF
NA	TRBD2	TRBV5-1	TRBJ2-3	TGCGCCAGCAGCCAACCCGGGACTAGCGGCACAGATACGCAGTATTTT	CASSQPGTSGTDTQYF